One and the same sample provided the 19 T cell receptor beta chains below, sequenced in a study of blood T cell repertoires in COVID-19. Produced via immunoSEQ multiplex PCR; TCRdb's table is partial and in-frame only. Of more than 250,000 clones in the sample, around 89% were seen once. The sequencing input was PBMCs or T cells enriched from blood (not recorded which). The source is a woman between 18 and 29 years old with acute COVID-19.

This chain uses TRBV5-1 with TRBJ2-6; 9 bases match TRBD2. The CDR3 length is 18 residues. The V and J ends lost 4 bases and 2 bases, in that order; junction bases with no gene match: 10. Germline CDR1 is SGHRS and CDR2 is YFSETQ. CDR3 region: CASSIRLAARPGANVLTF. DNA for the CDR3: TGCGCCAGCAGCATCAGACTAGCGGCTCGCCCTGGGGCCAACGTCCTGACTTTC. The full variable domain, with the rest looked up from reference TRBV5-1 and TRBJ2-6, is KAGVTQTPRYLIKTRGQQVTLSCSPISGHRSVSWYQQTPGQGLQFLFEYFSETQRNKGNFPGRFSGRQFSNSRSEMNVSTLELGDSALYLCASSIRLAARPGANVLTFGAGSRLTVL.

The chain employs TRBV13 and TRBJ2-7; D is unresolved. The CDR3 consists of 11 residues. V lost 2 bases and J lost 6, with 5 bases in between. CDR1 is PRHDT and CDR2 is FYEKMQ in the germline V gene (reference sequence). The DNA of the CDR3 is TGTGCCAGCAGCTTACGGTTCGAGCAGTACTTC. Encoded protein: CASSLRFEQYF.

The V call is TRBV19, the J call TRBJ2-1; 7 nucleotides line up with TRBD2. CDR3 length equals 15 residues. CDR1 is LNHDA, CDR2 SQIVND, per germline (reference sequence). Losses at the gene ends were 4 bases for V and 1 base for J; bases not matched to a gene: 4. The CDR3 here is CASSTGGPSYNEQFF. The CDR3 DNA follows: TGTGCCAGTAGTACGGGGGGTCCTTCCTACAATGAGCAGTTCTTC.

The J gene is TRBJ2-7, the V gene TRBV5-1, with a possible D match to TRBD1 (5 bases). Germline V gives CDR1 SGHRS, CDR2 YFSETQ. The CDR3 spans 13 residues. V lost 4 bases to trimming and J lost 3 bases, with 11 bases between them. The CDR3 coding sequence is TGCGCCAGCAGCCTCGACAGTATCTACGAGCAGTACTTC. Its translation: CASSLDSIYEQYF.

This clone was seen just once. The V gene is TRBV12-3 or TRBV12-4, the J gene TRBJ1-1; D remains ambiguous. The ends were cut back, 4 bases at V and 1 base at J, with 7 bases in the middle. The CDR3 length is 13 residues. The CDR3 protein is CASSYIRNTEAFF. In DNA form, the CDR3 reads TGTGCCAGCAGTTACATTCGGAACACTGAAGCTTTCTTT.

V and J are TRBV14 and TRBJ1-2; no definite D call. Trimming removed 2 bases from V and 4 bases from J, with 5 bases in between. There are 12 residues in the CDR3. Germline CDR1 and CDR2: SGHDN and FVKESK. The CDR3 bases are TGTGCCAGCAGCCAAAACGGCTATGGCTACACCTTC. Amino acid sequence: CASSQNGYGYTF.

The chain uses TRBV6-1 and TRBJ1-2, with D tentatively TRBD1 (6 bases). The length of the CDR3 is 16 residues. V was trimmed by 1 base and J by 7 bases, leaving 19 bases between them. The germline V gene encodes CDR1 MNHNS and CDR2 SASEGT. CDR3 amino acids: CASSEDGGGLLSGYTF. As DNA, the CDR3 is TGTGCCAGCAGTGAAGATGGGGGGGGGCTCCTATCTGGCTACACCTTC.

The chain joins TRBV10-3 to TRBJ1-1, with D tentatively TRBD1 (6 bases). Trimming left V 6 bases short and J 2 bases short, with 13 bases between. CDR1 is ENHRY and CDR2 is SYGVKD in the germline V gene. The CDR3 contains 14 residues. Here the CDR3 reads CAISRGGQNTEAFF. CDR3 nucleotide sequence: TGTGCCATCAGCAGGGGTGGGCAAAACACTGAAGCTTTCTTT.

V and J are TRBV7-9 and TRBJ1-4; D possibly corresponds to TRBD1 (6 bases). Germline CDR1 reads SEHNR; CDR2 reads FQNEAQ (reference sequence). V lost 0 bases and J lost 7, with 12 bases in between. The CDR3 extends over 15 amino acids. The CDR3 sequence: CASSLAGQVGEKLFF. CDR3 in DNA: TGTGCCAGCAGCTTAGCGGGACAAGTGGGTGAAAAACTGTTTTTT.

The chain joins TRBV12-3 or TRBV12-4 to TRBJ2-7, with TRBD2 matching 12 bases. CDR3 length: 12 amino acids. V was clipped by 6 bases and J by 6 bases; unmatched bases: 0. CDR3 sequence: CASRGLAGEQYF. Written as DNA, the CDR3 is TGTGCCAGCAGGGGACTAGCGGGCGAGCAGTACTTC.

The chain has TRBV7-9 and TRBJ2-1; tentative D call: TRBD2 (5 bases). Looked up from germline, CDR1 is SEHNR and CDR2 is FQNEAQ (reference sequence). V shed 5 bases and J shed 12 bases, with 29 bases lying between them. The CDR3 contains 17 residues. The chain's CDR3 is CASSPYRELTEIRPQFF. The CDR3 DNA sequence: TGTGCCAGCAGCCCATATAGGGAGCTAACCGAAATTCGGCCGCAGTTCTTC.

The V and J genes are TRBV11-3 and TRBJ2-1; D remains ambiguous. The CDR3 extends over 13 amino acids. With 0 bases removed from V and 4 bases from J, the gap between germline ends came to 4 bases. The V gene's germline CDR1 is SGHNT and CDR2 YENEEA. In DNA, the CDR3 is TGTGCCAGCAGCTTAGACAGGTACAATGAGCAGTTCTTC. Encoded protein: CASSLDRYNEQFF.

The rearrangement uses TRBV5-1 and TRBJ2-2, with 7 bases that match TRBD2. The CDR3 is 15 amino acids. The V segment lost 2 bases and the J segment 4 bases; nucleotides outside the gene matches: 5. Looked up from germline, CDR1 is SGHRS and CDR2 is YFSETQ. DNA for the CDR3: TGCGCCAGCAGCTTTAATGGCGGGGGCACCGGGGAGCTGTTTTTT. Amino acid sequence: CASSFNGGGTGELFF.

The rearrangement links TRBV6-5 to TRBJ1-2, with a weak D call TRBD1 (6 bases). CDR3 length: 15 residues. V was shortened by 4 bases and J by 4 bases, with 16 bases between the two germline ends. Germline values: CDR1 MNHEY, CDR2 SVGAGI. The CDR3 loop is CASSSPGQTLYGYTF. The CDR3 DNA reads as TGTGCCAGCAGTTCCCCGGGACAAACCCTCTATGGCTACACCTTC.

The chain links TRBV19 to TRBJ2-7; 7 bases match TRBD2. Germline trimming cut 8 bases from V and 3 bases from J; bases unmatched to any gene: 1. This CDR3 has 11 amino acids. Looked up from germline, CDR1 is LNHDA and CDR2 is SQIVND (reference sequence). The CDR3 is CASGRDYEQYF. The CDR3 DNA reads TGTGCCAGTGGGAGGGACTACGAGCAGTACTTC.

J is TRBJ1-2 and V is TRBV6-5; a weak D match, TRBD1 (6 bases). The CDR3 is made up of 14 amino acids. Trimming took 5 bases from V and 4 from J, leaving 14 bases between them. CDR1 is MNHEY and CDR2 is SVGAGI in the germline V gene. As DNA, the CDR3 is TGTGCCAGCAGTCAACAGGGTTTAAGCTATGGCTACACCTTC. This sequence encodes CASSQQGLSYGYTF.

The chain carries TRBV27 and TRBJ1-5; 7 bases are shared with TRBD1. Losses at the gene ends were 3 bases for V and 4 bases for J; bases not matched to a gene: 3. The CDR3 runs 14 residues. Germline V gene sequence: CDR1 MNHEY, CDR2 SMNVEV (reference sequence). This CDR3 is CASSFRGRNQPQHF. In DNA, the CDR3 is TGTGCCAGCAGTTTCAGGGGGAGGAATCAGCCCCAGCATTTT.

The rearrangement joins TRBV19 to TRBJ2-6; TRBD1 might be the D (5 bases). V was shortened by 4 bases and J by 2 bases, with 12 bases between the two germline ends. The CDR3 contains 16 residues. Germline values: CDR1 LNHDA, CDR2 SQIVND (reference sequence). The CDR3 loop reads CASSTFQGTGANVLTF. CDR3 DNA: TGTGCCAGTAGTACATTTCAGGGTACTGGGGCCAACGTCCTGACTTTC.

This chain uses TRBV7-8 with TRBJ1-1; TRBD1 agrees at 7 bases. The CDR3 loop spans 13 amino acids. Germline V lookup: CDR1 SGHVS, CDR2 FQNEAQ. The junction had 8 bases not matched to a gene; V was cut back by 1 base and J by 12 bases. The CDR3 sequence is CASSLVETGRSFF. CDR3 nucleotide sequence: TGTGCCAGCAGCTTAGTCGAGACAGGGAGATCTTTCTTT.